The rows below give T cell receptor beta chains drawn from one sample of a study of CD8 T cell repertoires and HIV-1 epitope variants. The antigens of these receptors remain unknown. Produced via immunoSEQ multiplex PCR; TCRdb's table is partial and in-frame only. The data contain over 5,000 clones, around two thirds of them singletons. Sequenced material: cultured CD8+ T cells derived from PBMCs. The receptors were gathered from a male donor with HIV. The conserved cysteine and the conserved F or W are not part of the CDR3 here.

v_gene,j_gene,CDR3aa
TRBV6-5,TRBJ1-6,ASSYIGSPLH
TRBV6-1,TRBJ1-5,ASRSGQGKQPQH
TRBV6-5,TRBJ1-2,ASSYLGADGYT
TRBV7-2,TRBJ2-7,ASSPTGGRDEQY
TRBV10-3,TRBJ1-2,AIIIPQGNGYT
TRBV7-6,TRBJ1-1,ASSLVGDRGPNTEAF
TRBV4-2,TRBJ2-2,ASSQERSRVNTGELF
TRBV9,TRBJ1-4,ASSVAGGGEKLF
TRBV11-2,TRBJ2-1,ASSLDRGRGYNEQF
TRBV7-9,TRBJ2-1,ASSLAGGPGNEQF
TRBV4-2,TRBJ2-1,ASSLTGVGKQF
TRBV4-3,TRBJ2-1,ASSQAPLPLDLDEQF
TRBV28,TRBJ1-5,ASSIRTGNQPQH
TRBV5-4,TRBJ2-1,ASRPGQGTFNEQF
TRBV9,TRBJ2-3,ASSVEGSGDTQY
TRBV7-3,TRBJ2-1,ASSQTSGGVYEQF
TRBV13,TRBJ2-5,ASSLEAGQETQY
TRBV29-1,TRBJ2-2,SVERTNTGELF
TRBV28,TRBJ2-1,ASSPQGKGYNEQF
TRBV6-5,TRBJ1-5,ASGPEATGPQH
TRBV19,TRBJ1-5,ASIPGGTGSLQPQH
TRBV19,TRBJ2-1,ASSISLSYNEQF
TRBV27,TRBJ1-1,ASTLTGPSTEAF
TRBV6-6,TRBJ2-7,ASSYTSGSYEQY
TRBV7-9,TRBJ2-1,ASSLVLDPMEKF
TRBV27,TRBJ1-3,ASSLTAGFGNTIY
TRBV7-9,TRBJ2-7,ASSADRSSYEQY
TRBV5-1,TRBJ2-1,ASSLSGRLYEQF
TRBV7-9,TRBJ1-4,ASSLRGENEKLF
TRBV29-1,TRBJ2-7,SVEDPTDSYYEQY
TRBV23-1,TRBJ1-2,ASSQSVRAHYGYT
TRBV10-2,TRBJ2-2,ASSPDGLAGPNTGELF
TRBV7-9,TRBJ2-1,ASSLEGSSYNEQF
TRBV7-9,TRBJ2-7,ASSLVTGAYEQY
TRBV11-2,TRBJ1-5,ASSPDPLVRPQH
TRBV6-5,TRBJ1-1,ASSYGLGGVEAF
TRBV28,TRBJ1-5,ASRLQGSQYQPQH
TRBV10-3,TRBJ2-1,AISDEGASYNEQF
TRBV2,TRBJ2-5,ASSDPDSAWGTQY
TRBV5-5,TRBJ2-2,ASSTGHLTGELF
TRBV29-1,TRBJ1-2,SVEDMGGVDGYT
TRBV9,TRBJ1-2,ASSPRHGDRGDGYT
TRBV6-5,TRBJ2-7,ASSSDVSAYEQY
TRBV25-1,TRBJ2-4,ASREAGQGNIQY
TRBV27,TRBJ2-4,ASSLGTSGSNQY
TRBV5-6,TRBJ2-7,ASSLDRASYEQY
TRBV28,TRBJ2-7,ASKIIESGHEQY
TRBV5-6,TRBJ1-2,ASTELTGTHYGYT
TRBV6-6,TRBJ2-7,ASSYLTGDTNEQY
TRBV28,TRBJ2-5,ASSFNGETQY
TRBV30,TRBJ2-5,AWQDRGGETQY
TRBV2,TRBJ2-7,ASTASTYEQY
TRBV28,TRBJ2-7,ASSAGGLYEQY
TRBV10-3,TRBJ1-3,AISKTGTEVGNTIY
TRBV6-1,TRBJ2-7,ASSERGGYNEQY